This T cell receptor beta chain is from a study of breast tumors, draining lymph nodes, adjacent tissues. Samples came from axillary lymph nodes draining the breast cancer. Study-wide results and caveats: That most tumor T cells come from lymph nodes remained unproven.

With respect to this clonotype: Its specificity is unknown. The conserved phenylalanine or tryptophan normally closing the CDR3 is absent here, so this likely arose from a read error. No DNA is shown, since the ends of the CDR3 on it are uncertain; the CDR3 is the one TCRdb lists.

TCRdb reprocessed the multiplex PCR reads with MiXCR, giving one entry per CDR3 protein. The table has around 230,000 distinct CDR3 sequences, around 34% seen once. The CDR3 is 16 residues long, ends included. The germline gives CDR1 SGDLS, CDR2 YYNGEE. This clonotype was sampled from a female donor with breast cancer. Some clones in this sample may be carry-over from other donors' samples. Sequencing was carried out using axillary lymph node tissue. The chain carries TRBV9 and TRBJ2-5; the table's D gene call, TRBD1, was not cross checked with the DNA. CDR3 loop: CASSYKMGDSGYTFGS.